This TCR beta chain was captured in a study of blood T cells in healthy people across ages. Study findings and constraints: Naive T cell percentage strongly correlated with TCR beta diversity. Age brought a roughly linear fall in TCR beta diversity measured per million T cells.

As to this clonotype: The antigen remains undetermined.

This CDR3 comprises 15 residues. Germline-derived CDR1 and CDR2 are MNHEY and SMNVEV (reference sequence). V was pared by 4 bases and J by 1 base, with 13 bases between. It was with a sample-barcoded 5' primer and a J-beta primer mix that a second PCR of roughly 6 to 12 cycles was run. The authors tagged each cDNA molecule using a template-switch adaptor with 12 random nucleotides. TCRdb fed the 5' RACE reads into MiXCR, producing one record per CDR3 protein. The sample contains about 1.7 million distinct CDR3 sequences, 25% to 30% of which appear only once. The receptor's source is a woman between 25 and 40 years old in good health. The sequenced sample consisted of blood. The chain recombines TRBV27 with TRBJ1-1; TRBD1 is a possible D gene (5 bases). CDR3 coding DNA: TGTGCCAGCAGTTACGGCAGGGATAGGAACACTGAAGCTTTCTTT. The encoded protein is CASSYGRDRNTEAFF.